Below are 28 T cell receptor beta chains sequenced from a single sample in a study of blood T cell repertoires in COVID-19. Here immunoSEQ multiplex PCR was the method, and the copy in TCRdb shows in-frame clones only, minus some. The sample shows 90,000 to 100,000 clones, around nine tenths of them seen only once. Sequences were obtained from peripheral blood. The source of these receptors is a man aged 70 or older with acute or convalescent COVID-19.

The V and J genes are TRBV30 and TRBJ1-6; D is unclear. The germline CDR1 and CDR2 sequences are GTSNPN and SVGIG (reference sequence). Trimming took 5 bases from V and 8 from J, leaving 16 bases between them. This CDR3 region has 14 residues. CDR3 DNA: TGTGCCTGGCGGACGGGATCCTGGGATTCACCCCTCCACTTT. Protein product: CAWRTGSWDSPLHF.

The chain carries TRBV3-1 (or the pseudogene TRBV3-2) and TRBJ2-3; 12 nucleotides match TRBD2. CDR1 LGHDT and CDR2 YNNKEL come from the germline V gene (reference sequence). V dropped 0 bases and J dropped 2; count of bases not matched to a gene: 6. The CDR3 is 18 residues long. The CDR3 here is CASSQERLAGGPTDTQYF. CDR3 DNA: TGTGCCAGCAGCCAAGAACGGCTAGCGGGGGGGCCCACAGATACGCAGTATTTT.

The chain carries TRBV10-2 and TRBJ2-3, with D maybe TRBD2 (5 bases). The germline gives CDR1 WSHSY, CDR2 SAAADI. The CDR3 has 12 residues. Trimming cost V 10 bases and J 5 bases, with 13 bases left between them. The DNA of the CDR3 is TGCGCCACCGGACTCCCTCTAGATACGCAGTATTTT. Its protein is CATGLPLDTQYF.

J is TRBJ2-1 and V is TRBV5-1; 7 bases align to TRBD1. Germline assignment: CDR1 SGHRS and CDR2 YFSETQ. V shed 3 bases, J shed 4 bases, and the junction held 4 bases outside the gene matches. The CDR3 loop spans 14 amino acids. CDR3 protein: CASSSGGTYNEQFF. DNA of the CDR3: TGCGCCAGCAGCTCAGGGGGTACGTACAATGAGCAGTTCTTC.

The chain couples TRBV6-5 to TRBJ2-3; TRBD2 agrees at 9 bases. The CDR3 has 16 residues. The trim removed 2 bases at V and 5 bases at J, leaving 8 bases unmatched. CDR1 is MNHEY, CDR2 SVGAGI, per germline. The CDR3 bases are TGTGCCAGCAGTTACGAGGCGGGGGGGCGGAAAGATACGCAGTATTTT. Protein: CASSYEAGGRKDTQYF.

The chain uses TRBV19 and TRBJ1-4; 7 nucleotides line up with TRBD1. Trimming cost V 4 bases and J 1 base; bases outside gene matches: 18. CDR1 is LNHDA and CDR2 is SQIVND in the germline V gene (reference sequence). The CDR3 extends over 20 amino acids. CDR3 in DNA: TGTGCCAGTAGTACCCTCAGCCCGACAGGGCGTAGTGGAACTAATGAAAAACTGTTTTTT. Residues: CASSTLSPTGRSGTNEKLFF.

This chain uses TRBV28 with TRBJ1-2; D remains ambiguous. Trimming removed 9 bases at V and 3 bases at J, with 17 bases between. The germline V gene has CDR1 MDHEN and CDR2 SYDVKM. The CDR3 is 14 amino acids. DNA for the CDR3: TGTGCCAGTTTAGTCGTCGGCGAGGACTATGGCTACACCTTC. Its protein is CASLVVGEDYGYTF.

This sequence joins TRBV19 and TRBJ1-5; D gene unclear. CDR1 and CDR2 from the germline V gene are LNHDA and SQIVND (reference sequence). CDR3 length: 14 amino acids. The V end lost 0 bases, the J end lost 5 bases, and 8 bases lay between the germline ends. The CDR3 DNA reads TGTGCCAGTAGTATAGACAGTCCAGATCAGCCCCAGCATTTT. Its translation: CASSIDSPDQPQHF.

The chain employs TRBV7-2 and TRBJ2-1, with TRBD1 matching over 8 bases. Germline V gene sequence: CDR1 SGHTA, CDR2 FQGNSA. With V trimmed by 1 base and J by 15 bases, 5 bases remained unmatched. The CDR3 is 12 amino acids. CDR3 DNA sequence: TGTGCCAGCAGCTTAGTGGACGGACAGGGGTTCTTC. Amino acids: CASSLVDGQGFF.

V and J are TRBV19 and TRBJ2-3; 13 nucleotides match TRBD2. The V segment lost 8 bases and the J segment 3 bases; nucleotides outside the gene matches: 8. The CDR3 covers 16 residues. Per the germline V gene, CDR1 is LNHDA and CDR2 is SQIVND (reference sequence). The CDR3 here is CASSLLAGGLTDTQYF. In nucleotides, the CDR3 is TGTGCCAGTTCTTTACTAGCGGGGGGGCTTACAGATACGCAGTATTTT.

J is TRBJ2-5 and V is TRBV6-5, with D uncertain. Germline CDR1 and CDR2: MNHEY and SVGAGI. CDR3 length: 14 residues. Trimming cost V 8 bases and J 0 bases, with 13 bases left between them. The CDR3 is CASSARLNQETQYF. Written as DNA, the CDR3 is TGTGCCAGCTCGGCGAGGTTAAACCAAGAGACCCAGTACTTC.

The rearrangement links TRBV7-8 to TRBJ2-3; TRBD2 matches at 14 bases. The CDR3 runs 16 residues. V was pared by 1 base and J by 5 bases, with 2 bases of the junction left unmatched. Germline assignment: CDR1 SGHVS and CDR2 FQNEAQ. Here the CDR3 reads CASSLGTSGGKDTQYF. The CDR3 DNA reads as TGTGCCAGCAGCTTAGGGACTAGCGGGGGGAAAGATACGCAGTATTTT.

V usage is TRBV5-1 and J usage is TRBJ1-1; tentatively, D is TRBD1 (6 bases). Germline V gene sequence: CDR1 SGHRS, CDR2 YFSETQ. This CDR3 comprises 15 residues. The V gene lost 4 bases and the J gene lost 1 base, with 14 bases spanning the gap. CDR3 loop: CASSPGRTANTEAFF. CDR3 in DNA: TGCGCCAGCAGCCCCGGTCGGACAGCGAACACTGAAGCTTTCTTT. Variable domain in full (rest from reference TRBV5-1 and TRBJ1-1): KAGVTQTPRYLIKTRGQQVTLSCSPISGHRSVSWYQQTPGQGLQFLFEYFSETQRNKGNFPGRFSGRQFSNSRSEMNVSTLELGDSALYLCASSPGRTANTEAFFGQGTRLTVV.

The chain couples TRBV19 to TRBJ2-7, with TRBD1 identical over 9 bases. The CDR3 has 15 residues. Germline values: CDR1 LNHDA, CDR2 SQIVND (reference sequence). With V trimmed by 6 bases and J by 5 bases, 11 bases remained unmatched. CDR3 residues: CASSPTGQGRDEQYF. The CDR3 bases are TGTGCCAGTAGCCCAACCGGACAGGGGAGGGACGAGCAGTACTTC.

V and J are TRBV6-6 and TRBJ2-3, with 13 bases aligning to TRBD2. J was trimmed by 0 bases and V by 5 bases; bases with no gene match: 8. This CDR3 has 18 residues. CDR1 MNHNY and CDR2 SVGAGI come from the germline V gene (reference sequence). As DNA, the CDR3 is TGTGCCAGCAGTCTCGTGACTAGCGGGGGGCTTAGCACAGATACGCAGTATTTT. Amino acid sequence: CASSLVTSGGLSTDTQYF.

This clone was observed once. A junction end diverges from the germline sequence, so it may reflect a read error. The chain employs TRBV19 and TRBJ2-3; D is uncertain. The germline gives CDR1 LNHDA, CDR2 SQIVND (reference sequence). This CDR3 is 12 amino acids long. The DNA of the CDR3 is TGTGCCAGTAGTGTAGACGGAGATACGCAGTATTTT. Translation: CASSVDGDTQYF.

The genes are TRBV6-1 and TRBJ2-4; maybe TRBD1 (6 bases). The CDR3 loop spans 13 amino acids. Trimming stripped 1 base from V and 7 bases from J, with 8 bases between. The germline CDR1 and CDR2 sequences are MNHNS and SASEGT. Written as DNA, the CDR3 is TGTGCCAGCAGTGAAGGCCAGGGGAACATTCAGTACTTC. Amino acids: CASSEGQGNIQYF.

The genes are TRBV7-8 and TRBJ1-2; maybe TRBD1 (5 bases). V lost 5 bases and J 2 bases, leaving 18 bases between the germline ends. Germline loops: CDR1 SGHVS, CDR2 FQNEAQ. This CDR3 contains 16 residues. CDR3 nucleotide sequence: TGTGCCAGCAGCCGGCCGGTGGGACTGACAAACTATGGCTACACCTTC. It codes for CASSRPVGLTNYGYTF.

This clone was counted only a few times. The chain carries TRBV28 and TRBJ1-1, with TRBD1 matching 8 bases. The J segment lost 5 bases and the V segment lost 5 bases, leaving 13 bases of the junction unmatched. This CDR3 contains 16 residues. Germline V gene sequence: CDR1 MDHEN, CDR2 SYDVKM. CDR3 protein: CASSPTLRQGRTEAFF. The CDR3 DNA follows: TGTGCCAGCAGTCCCACCCTCAGACAGGGGAGAACTGAAGCTTTCTTT.

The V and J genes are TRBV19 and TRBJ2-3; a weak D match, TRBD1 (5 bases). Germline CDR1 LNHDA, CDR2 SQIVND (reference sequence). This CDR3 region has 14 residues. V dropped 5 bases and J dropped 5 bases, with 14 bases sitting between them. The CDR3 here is CASSRGGAGDTQYF. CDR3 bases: TGTGCCAGTAGTCGCGGTGGGGCCGGAGATACGCAGTATTTT.

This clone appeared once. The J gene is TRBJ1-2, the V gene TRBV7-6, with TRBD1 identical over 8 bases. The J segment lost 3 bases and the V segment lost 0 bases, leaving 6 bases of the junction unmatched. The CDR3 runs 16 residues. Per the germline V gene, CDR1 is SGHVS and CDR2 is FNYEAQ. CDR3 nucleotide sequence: TGTGCCAGCAGCTTAGCTGACAGGGGAAGGTACTATGGCTACACCTTC. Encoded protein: CASSLADRGRYYGYTF.

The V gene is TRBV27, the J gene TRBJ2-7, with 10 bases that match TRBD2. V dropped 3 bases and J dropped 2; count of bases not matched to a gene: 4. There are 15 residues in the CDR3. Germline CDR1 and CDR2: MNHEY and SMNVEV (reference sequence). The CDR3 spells CASSFSSGGTYEQYF. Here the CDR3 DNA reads TGTGCCAGCAGTTTTAGTAGCGGGGGGACCTACGAGCAGTACTTC.

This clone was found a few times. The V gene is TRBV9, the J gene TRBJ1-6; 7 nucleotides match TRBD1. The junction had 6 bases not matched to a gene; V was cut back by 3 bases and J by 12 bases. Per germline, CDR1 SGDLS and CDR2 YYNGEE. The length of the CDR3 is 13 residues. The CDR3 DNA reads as TGTGCCAGCAGCGGGCTAACAGGGGAACCCCTCCACTTT. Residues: CASSGLTGEPLHF.

The CDR3 DNA follows: TGTGCCAGTAGTATAGATGGAGGAAGAGACACTGAAGCTTTCTTT. Its translation: CASSIDGGRDTEAFF. The gene calls are TRBV19 and TRBJ1-1; no reliable D call. V was clipped by 0 bases and J by 3 bases, with 11 bases between them. Germline V gene data show CDR1 as LNHDA and CDR2 as SQIVND (reference sequence). This CDR3 is built from 15 residues.

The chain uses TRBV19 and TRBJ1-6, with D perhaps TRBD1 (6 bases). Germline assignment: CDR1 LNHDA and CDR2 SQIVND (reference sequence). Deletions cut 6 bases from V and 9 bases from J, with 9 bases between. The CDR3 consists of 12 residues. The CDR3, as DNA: TGTGCCAGTAGCCAGGGGCGTTCACCCCTCCACTTT. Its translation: CASSQGRSPLHF. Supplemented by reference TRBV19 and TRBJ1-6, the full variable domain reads DGGITQSPKYLFRKEGQNVTLSCEQNLNHDAMYWYRQDPGQGLRLIYYSQIVNDFQKGDIAEGYSVSREKKESFPLTVTSAQKNPTAFYLCASSQGRSPLHFGNGTRLTVT.

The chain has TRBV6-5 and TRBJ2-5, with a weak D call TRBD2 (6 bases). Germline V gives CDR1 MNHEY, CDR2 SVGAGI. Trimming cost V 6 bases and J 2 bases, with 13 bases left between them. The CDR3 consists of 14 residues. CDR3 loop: CASRRVGGQETQYF. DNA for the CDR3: TGTGCCAGCAGAAGGGTGGGGGGTCAAGAGACCCAGTACTTC.

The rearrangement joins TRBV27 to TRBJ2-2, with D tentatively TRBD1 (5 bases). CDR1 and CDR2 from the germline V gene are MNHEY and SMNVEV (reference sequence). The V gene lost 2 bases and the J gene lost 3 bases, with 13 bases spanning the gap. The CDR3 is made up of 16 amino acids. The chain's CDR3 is CASSLIAGLDTGELFF. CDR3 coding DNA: TGTGCCAGCAGTTTAATTGCAGGGCTGGACACCGGGGAGCTGTTTTTT.

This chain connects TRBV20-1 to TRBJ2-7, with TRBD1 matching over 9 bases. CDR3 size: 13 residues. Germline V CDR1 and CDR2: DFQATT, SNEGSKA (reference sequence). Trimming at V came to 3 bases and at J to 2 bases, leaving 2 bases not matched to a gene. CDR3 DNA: TGCAGTGCTAGTGGGACAGGGACCTACGAGCAGTACGTC. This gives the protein CSASGTGTYEQYV.